The 32 T cell receptor beta chains below all came from one sample that was sequenced in a study of cytomegalovirus exposure and HLA in healthy donors. 13 Jbeta primers and 60 Vbeta primers were used for the PCR. Data came from immunoSEQ multiplex PCR; TCRdb stores just in-frame clones and leaves some out. Here the sample spans 150,000 to 200,000 clones, approximately 80% being singletons. Sequencing was done on a sample of PBMCs. The receptors shown here come from a middle-aged woman in good health and CMV-seropositive.

V and J are TRBV15 and TRBJ2-1, with D possibly being TRBD1 (6 bases). Trimming took off 1 base at V and 12 bases at J, with 16 bases between the two ends. Germline CDR1 reads LNHNV; CDR2 reads YYDKDF (reference sequence). The CDR3 sequence is 14 residues long. CDR3 coding DNA: TGTGCCACCAGCAGAGCCACACAGGGCCCCGGGCAGTTCTTC. This codes for CATSRATQGPGQFF.

The chain has TRBV5-1 and TRBJ1-1, with unresolved D. This CDR3 comprises 14 residues. Trimming took 4 bases from V and 1 from J, leaving 11 bases between them. Germline CDR1 is SGHRS and CDR2 is YFSETQ. CDR3 bases: TGCGCCAGCAGCCCTGCCCCCGGGAACACTGAAGCTTTCTTT. Amino acid sequence: CASSPAPGNTEAFF.

The chain joins TRBV6-6 to TRBJ1-2; D remains ambiguous. Trimming removed 4 bases from V and 2 bases from J, with 14 bases in between. The CDR3 runs to 15 residues. Per the germline V gene, CDR1 is MNHNY and CDR2 is SVGAGI (reference sequence). The CDR3 DNA is TGTGCCAGCAGTTTTTTTTATGAGTGGAACTATGGCTACACCTTC. Translation gives CASSFFYEWNYGYTF.

This clone has a single count. The genes are TRBV18 and TRBJ2-1, with 9 bases identical to TRBD1. This CDR3 spans 15 amino acids. Germline V CDR1 and CDR2: KGHSH, LQKENI. Trimming took 4 bases from V and 4 from J; bases not matched to a gene: 5. CDR3 in amino acids: CASSRRDRDYNEQFF. The CDR3 DNA reads as TGTGCCAGCTCACGACGGGACAGGGATTACAATGAGCAGTTCTTC.

This clone was detected only a few times. V is TRBV11-2 and J is TRBJ1-5; 7 bases match TRBD1. The CDR3 length is 15 residues. Germline lookup yields CDR1 SGHAT and CDR2 FQNNGV. Trimming at V came to 5 bases and at J to 1 base, leaving 5 bases not matched to a gene. In DNA, the CDR3 is TGTGCCAGCAGCCCGGGACAGCTAAGCAATCAGCCCCAGCATTTT. This encodes CASSPGQLSNQPQHF. Variable domain in full (rest from reference TRBV11-2 and TRBJ1-5): EAGVAQSPRYKIIEKRQSVAFWCNPISGHATLYWYQQILGQGPKLLIQFQNNGVVDDSQLPKDRFSAERLKGVDSTLKIQPAKLEDSAVYLCASSPGQLSNQPQHFGDGTRLSIL.

The chain links TRBV7-2 to TRBJ2-5; possibly TRBD1 for D (6 bases). The CDR3 spans 14 residues. Per the germline V gene, CDR1 is SGHTA and CDR2 is FQGNSA. The V end lost 4 bases, the J end lost 6 bases, and 15 bases lay between the germline ends. CDR3 sequence: CASSSLDRRQTQYF. Written as DNA, the CDR3 is TGTGCCAGCAGCTCCTTAGACAGGCGACAGACCCAGTACTTC.

The J gene is TRBJ2-7, the V gene TRBV6-5, with TRBD2 identical over 7 bases. The CDR3 is made up of 15 amino acids. Germline V gene sequence: CDR1 MNHEY, CDR2 SVGAGI. The junction had 8 bases not matched to a gene; V was cut back by 6 bases and J by 0 bases. The CDR3 protein is CASSRGGSVSYEQYF. Written as DNA, the CDR3 is TGTGCCAGCAGCCGCGGGGGAAGTGTCTCCTACGAGCAGTACTTC.

This clone was seen just once. The chain uses TRBV5-6 and TRBJ1-1; 8 bases line up with TRBD1. Germline-derived CDR1 and CDR2 are SGHDT and YYEEEE. Germline trimming cut 1 base from V and 3 bases from J; bases unmatched to any gene: 5. CDR3 size: 15 residues. The DNA of the CDR3 is TGTGCCAGCAGCTTGTCGTACAGGGGGGACACTGAAGCTTTCTTT. Its translation: CASSLSYRGDTEAFF. Supplemented by reference TRBV5-6 and TRBJ1-1, the full variable domain reads DAGVTQSPTHLIKTRGQQVTLRCSPKSGHDTVSWYQQALGQGPQFIFQYYEEEERQRGNFPDRFSGHQFPNYSSELNVNALLLGDSALYLCASSLSYRGDTEAFFGQGTRLTVV.

V gene TRBV30 combines with J gene TRBJ1-2; D is perhaps TRBD1 (6 bases). The CDR3 contains 14 residues. The V end lost 2 bases, the J end lost 8 bases, and 18 bases lay between the germline ends. Germline V gene sequence: CDR1 GTSNPN, CDR2 SVGIG (reference sequence). The CDR3 loop reads CAWSSGTSLSGYTF. CDR3 nucleotides: TGTGCCTGGAGTTCTGGGACATCATTGAGCGGCTACACCTTC.

This chain uses TRBV9 with TRBJ2-7; D remains ambiguous. The CDR3 has 14 amino acids. CDR1 SGDLS and CDR2 YYNGEE come from the germline V gene. The ends were cut back, 0 bases at V and 0 bases at J, with 7 bases in the middle. In DNA, the CDR3 is TGTGCCAGCAGCGTAGCTGTGTTCTCCTACGAGCAGTACTTC. Its translation is CASSVAVFSYEQYF.

This chain connects TRBV12-5 to TRBJ2-1; 11 bases line up with TRBD2. Germline assignment: CDR1 LGHNT and CDR2 FRNRAP. V dropped 7 bases and J dropped 6; count of bases not matched to a gene: 8. The CDR3 is 15 residues long. The CDR3 sequence: CASAEGSGGANEQFF. In nucleotides, the CDR3 is TGTGCTAGTGCCGAGGGTAGCGGGGGGGCCAATGAGCAGTTCTTC.

This chain uses TRBV6-4 with TRBJ1-6, with a tentative D call TRBD1 (5 bases). V lost 6 bases and J 7 bases, leaving 13 bases between the germline ends. Germline values: CDR1 MRHNA, CDR2 SNTAGT. CDR3 length equals 14 residues. The CDR3 loop is CASREGTVNSPLHF. The CDR3 DNA is TGTGCCAGCAGGGAGGGGACGGTGAATTCACCCCTCCACTTT.

The V and J genes are TRBV30 and TRBJ1-5; D is undetermined. Trimming removed 3 bases at V and 3 bases at J, with 9 bases between. Germline CDR1 is GTSNPN and CDR2 is SVGIG (reference sequence). The CDR3 covers 13 residues. CDR3 nucleotide sequence: TGTGCCTGGAGCAAGGAGTTCAATCAGCCCCAGCATTTT. Protein sequence: CAWSKEFNQPQHF. The full variable domain, completed using reference TRBV30 and TRBJ1-5, is SQTIHQWPATLVQPVGSPLSLECTVEGTSNPNLYWYRQAAGRGLQLLFYSVGIGQISSEVPQNLSASRPQDRQFILSSKKLLLSDSGFYLCAWSKEFNQPQHFGDGTRLSIL.

The J gene is TRBJ2-7, the V gene TRBV15; D is undetermined. In germline, CDR1 is LNHNV, CDR2 YYDKDF (reference sequence). This CDR3 contains 14 residues. Between the trimmed V and J ends, which lost 0 bases and 1 base, there was a span of 7 bases. The CDR3 sequence: CATSRDRQSYEQYF. The CDR3 DNA reads TGTGCCACCAGCAGAGACAGGCAATCCTACGAGCAGTACTTC. Full variable domain (rest looked up from reference TRBV15 and TRBJ2-7): DAMVIQNPRYQVTQFGKPVTLSCSQTLNHNVMYWYQQKSSQAPKLLFHYYDKDFNNEADTPDNFQSRRPNTSFCFLDIRSPGLGDTAMYLCATSRDRQSYEQYFGPGTRLTVT.

The chain has TRBV28 and TRBJ2-3, with TRBD2 as a possible D gene (7 bases). CDR1 and CDR2 from the germline V gene are MDHEN and SYDVKM. Between the trimmed V and J ends, which lost 8 bases and 5 bases, there was a span of 17 bases. The CDR3 is 14 amino acids. CDR3 sequence (DNA): TGTGCCAGCCGAGTGGGGGGGCAGGAAGATACGCAGTATTTT. Its protein product is CASRVGGQEDTQYF.

This clone was seen a handful of times. The chain employs TRBV18 and TRBJ2-7; D is perhaps TRBD2 (6 bases). Germline assignment: CDR1 KGHSH and CDR2 LQKENI. The CDR3 runs to 13 residues. V was pared by 0 bases and J by 4 bases, with 7 bases between. CDR3 protein: CASSPPRGYEQYF. The CDR3 nucleotides are TGTGCCAGCTCACCACCGCGGGGATACGAGCAGTACTTC.

The CDR3 nucleotides are TGTGCCAGCTCACCCACCTCGTCAGGGGAGAACACTGAAGCTTTCTTT. Its translation: CASSPTSSGENTEAFF. The gene calls are TRBV18 and TRBJ1-1, with D perhaps matching TRBD1 (6 bases). V gave up 3 bases and J gave up 1 base, with 15 bases separating them. The CDR3 spans 16 residues. Per the germline V gene, CDR1 is KGHSH and CDR2 is LQKENI.

The chain links TRBV19 to TRBJ1-1, with 7 bases lining up with TRBD1. CDR1 LNHDA and CDR2 SQIVND come from the germline V gene (reference sequence). Germline trimming cut 3 bases from V and 6 bases from J; bases unmatched to any gene: 10. CDR3 length equals 15 residues. The CDR3 nucleotides read TGTGCCAGTAGTATCGGACCGACAGGGTTCGCTGAAGCTTTCTTT. The encoded protein is CASSIGPTGFAEAFF. The full variable domain, rest sourced from reference TRBV19 and TRBJ1-1, is DGGITQSPKYLFRKEGQNVTLSCEQNLNHDAMYWYRQDPGQGLRLIYYSQIVNDFQKGDIAEGYSVSREKKESFPLTVTSAQKNPTAFYLCASSIGPTGFAEAFFGQGTRLTVV.

The gene calls are TRBV6-1 and TRBJ1-1; D possibly corresponds to TRBD1 (6 bases). CDR3 size: 14 residues. CDR1 and CDR2 from the germline V gene are MNHNS and SASEGT. Trimming took off 5 bases at V and 1 base at J, with 11 bases between the two ends. In nucleotides, the CDR3 is TGTGCCAGCAGTAACAGGGTTGGGAACACTGAAGCTTTCTTT. This sequence encodes CASSNRVGNTEAFF.

The chain combines TRBV30 with TRBJ2-7, with TRBD1 matching 7 bases. Trimming cost V 2 bases and J 6 bases; bases outside gene matches: 7. CDR1 is GTSNPN, CDR2 SVGIG, per germline (reference sequence). This CDR3 has 13 amino acids. The CDR3 DNA follows: TGTGCCTGGAGTACCCAACAGGGGACCGAGCAGTACTTC. Its protein product is CAWSTQQGTEQYF. The variable domain in full, completed from reference TRBV30 and TRBJ2-7, reads SQTIHQWPATLVQPVGSPLSLECTVEGTSNPNLYWYRQAAGRGLQLLFYSVGIGQISSEVPQNLSASRPQDRQFILSSKKLLLSDSGFYLCAWSTQQGTEQYFGPGTRLTVT.

The chain employs TRBV4-2 and TRBJ1-1; tentative D call: TRBD1 (5 bases). V shed 3 bases and J shed 0 bases, with 8 bases lying between them. Germline V lookup: CDR1 LGHNA, CDR2 YNFKEQ. The CDR3 covers 14 residues. The CDR3: CASSHSQVNTEAFF. The CDR3 DNA sequence: TGTGCCAGCAGCCATTCACAGGTGAACACTGAAGCTTTCTTT.

Remarks on this clone: The junction and the germline gene differ at one end; a read error may be behind it. This sequence joins TRBV7-9 and TRBJ2-3, with 11 bases identical to TRBD2. Per germline, CDR1 SEHNR and CDR2 FQNEAQ (reference sequence). This CDR3 region has 13 residues. Written as DNA, the CDR3 is TGTTCCAGCAGCTTGGAGACTAGCGGGGCGCAGTATTTT. Protein product: CSSSLETSGAQYF.

The chain links TRBV7-9 to TRBJ2-7; the D is unclear. Trimming removed 5 bases at V and 7 bases at J, with 9 bases between. This CDR3 has 11 amino acids. From germline, CDR1 is SEHNR and CDR2 FQNEAQ (reference sequence). CDR3 DNA: TGTGCCAGCAGCCCTACCGGTGAGCAGTACTTC. Translated, it gives CASSPTGEQYF. Supplemented by reference TRBV7-9 and TRBJ2-7, the full variable domain reads DTGVSQNPRHKITKRGQNVTFRCDPISEHNRLYWYRQTLGQGPEFLTYFQNEAQLEKSRLLSDRFSAERPKGSFSTLEIQRTEQGDSAMYLCASSPTGEQYFGPGTRLTVT.

The chain employs TRBV30 and TRBJ1-6; no firm D call. Trimming took off 2 bases at V and 7 bases at J, with 15 bases between the two ends. The germline gives CDR1 GTSNPN, CDR2 SVGIG (reference sequence). The CDR3 sequence is 15 residues long. Here the CDR3 reads CAWSSGRFLNSPLHF. The CDR3, as DNA: TGTGCCTGGAGTTCTGGCAGATTTTTAAATTCACCCCTCCACTTT.

This clone has only a few counts. This rearrangement joins TRBV30 to TRBJ1-2; D call uncertain. V gave up 5 bases and J gave up 2 bases, with 15 bases separating them. Germline V gives CDR1 GTSNPN, CDR2 SVGIG (reference sequence). The CDR3 covers 14 residues. CDR3 loop: CAWDRPGNNYGYTF. The DNA for the CDR3 is TGTGCCTGGGATCGACCGGGAAACAACTATGGCTACACCTTC.

The chain combines TRBV7-3 with TRBJ1-6, with 10 bases lining up with TRBD1. The germline gives CDR1 SGHTA, CDR2 FQGTGA. The trim removed 5 bases at V and 5 bases at J, leaving 3 bases unmatched. CDR3 length equals 15 residues. CDR3 nucleotide sequence: TGTGCCAGCAGCGCGACAGGGGGCAATAATTCACCCCTCCACTTT. Amino acid sequence: CASSATGGNNSPLHF. Full variable domain (remainder filled in from reference TRBV7-3 and TRBJ1-6): GAGVSQTPSNKVTEKGKYVELRCDPISGHTALYWYRQSLGQGPEFLIYFQGTGAADDSGLPNDRFFAVRPEGSVSTLKIQRTERGDSAVYLCASSATGGNNSPLHFGNGTRLTVT.

The chain couples TRBV11-2 to TRBJ2-3, with 15 bases aligning to TRBD2. With V trimmed by 5 bases and J by 6 bases, 12 bases remained unmatched. Germline CDR1 SGHAT, CDR2 FQNNGV. The CDR3 consists of 18 residues. The CDR3 here is CASSPGLAGGPLLDTQYF. CDR3 DNA: TGTGCCAGCAGCCCAGGACTAGCGGGGGGGCCATTATTGGATACGCAGTATTTT.

This clone came up once. The chain recombines TRBV19 with TRBJ1-5, with D possibly matching TRBD1 (6 bases). Germline assignment: CDR1 LNHDA and CDR2 SQIVND (reference sequence). V was cut by 1 base and J by 5 bases, with 15 bases left in between. This CDR3 has 16 residues. For the CDR3, the DNA is TGTGCCAGTAGTATAGCCCCGGTCGGGGGGCATCAGCCCCAGCATTTT. Its protein is CASSIAPVGGHQPQHF.

The chain links TRBV6-5 to TRBJ2-3, with D possibly matching TRBD1 (5 bases). Germline V lookup: CDR1 MNHEY, CDR2 SVGAGI. The CDR3 extends over 13 amino acids. Deletions cut 4 bases from V and 6 bases from J, with 11 bases between. The CDR3 coding sequence is TGTGCCAGCAGTTTGGAAAGGGGCGATACGCAGTATTTT. Encoded protein: CASSLERGDTQYF.

The sample holds one count of this clone. CDR3 in amino acids: CASSESNAAGSLHF. The CDR3 bases are TGTGCCAGCAGTGAATCCAACGCCGCAGGGTCCCTCCACTTT. The V and J genes are TRBV6-1 and TRBJ1-6, with D possibly TRBD1 on 5 matching bases. The V end lost 2 bases, the J end lost 14 bases, and 16 bases lay between the germline ends. The CDR3 contains 14 residues. The germline CDR1 and CDR2 sequences are MNHNS and SASEGT.

V usage is TRBV5-1 and J usage is TRBJ1-2, with D perhaps TRBD1 (6 bases). The CDR3 length is 15 residues. Trimming took 0 bases from V and 8 from J, leaving 17 bases between them. Germline CDR1 is SGHRS and CDR2 is YFSETQ. The CDR3 DNA sequence: TGCGCCAGCAGCTTGGCTACAATCGGACAGTTGGGCTACACCTTC. As protein: CASSLATIGQLGYTF.

The V gene is TRBV7-2, the J gene TRBJ2-6, with TRBD2 identical over 7 bases. CDR1 and CDR2 (germline): SGHTA, FQGNSA. The CDR3 sequence is 16 residues long. The junction had 3 bases not matched to a gene; V was cut back by 2 bases and J by 2 bases. CDR3 loop: CASSLNGRAGANVLTF. The CDR3 DNA follows: TGTGCCAGCAGCTTAAATGGGAGGGCTGGGGCCAACGTCCTGACTTTC.